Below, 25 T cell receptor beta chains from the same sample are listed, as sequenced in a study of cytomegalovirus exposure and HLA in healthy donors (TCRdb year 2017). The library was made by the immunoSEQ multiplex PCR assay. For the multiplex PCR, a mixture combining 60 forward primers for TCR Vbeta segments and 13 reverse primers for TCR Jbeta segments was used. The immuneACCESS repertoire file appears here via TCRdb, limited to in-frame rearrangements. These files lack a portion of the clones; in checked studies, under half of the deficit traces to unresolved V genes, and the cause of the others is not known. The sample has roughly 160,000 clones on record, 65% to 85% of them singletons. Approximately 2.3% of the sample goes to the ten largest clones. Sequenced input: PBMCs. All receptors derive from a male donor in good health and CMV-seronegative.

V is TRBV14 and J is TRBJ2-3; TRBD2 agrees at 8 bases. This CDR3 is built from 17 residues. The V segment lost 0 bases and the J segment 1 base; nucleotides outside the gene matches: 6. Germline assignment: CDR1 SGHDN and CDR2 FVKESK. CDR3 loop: CASSQDNGSGGTDTQYF. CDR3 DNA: TGTGCCAGCAGCCAAGATAATGGTAGCGGGGGCACAGATACGCAGTATTTT. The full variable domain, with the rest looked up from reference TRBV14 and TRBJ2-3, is EAGVTQFPSHSVIEKGQTVTLRCDPISGHDNLYWYRRVMGKEIKFLLHFVKESKQDESGMPNNRFLAERTGGTYSTLKVQPAELEDSGVYFCASSQDNGSGGTDTQYFGPGTRLTVL.

CDR3 DNA: TGTGCCAGCAGCCCCGGGACAGTCTCCACCGGGGAGCTGTTTTTT. This gives the protein CASSPGTVSTGELFF. V usage is TRBV16 and J usage is TRBJ2-2, with TRBD1 identical over 7 bases. Germline CDR1 reads KGHSY; CDR2 reads FQNENV. V lost 4 bases and J lost 4; bases outside the gene matches: 6. This CDR3 has 15 amino acids.

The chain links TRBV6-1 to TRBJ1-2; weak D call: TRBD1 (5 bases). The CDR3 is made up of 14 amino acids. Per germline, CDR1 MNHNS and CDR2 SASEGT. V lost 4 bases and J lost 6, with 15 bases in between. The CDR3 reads CASSVVQGGDGYTF. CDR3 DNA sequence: TGTGCCAGCAGTGTTGTGCAGGGAGGGGATGGCTACACCTTC.

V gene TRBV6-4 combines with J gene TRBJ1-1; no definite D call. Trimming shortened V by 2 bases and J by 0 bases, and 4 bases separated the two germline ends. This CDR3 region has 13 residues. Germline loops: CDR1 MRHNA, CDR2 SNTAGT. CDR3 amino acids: CASSDLLNTEAFF. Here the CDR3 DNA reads TGTGCCAGCAGTGACCTGTTGAACACTGAAGCTTTCTTT.

The chain's CDR3 is CASRFPGQVNGYTF. The CDR3 DNA follows: TGTGCCAGCAGGTTCCCCGGACAGGTGAATGGCTACACCTTC. The chain joins TRBV28 to TRBJ1-2, with 7 positions matching TRBD1. The CDR3 consists of 14 residues. The germline V gene encodes CDR1 MDHEN and CDR2 SYDVKM. J lost 6 bases, V lost 6 bases, and 10 bases had no gene match.

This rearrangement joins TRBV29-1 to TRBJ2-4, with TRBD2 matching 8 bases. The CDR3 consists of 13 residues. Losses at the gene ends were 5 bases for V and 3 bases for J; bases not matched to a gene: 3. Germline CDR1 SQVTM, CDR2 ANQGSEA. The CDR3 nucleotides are TGCAGCGTTTCAGCGGGAGTCAAAAACATTCAGTACTTC. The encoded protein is CSVSAGVKNIQYF.

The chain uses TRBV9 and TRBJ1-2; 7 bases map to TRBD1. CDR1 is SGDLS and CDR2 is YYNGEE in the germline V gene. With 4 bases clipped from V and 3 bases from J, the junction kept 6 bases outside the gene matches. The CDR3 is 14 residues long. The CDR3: CASSLSGTDYGYTF. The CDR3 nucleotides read TGTGCCAGCAGCTTATCCGGGACAGACTATGGCTACACCTTC.

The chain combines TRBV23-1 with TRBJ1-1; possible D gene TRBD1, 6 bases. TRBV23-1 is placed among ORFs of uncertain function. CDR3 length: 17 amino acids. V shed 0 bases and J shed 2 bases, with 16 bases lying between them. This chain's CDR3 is CASSQSSGRGGNTEAFF. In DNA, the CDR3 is TGCGCCAGCAGTCAATCGTCGGGCAGGGGTGGTAACACTGAAGCTTTCTTT.

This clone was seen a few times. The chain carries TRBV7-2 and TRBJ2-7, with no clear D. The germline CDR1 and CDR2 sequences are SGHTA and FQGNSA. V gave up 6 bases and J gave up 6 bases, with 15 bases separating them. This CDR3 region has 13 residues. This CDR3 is CASRSFNGGEQYF. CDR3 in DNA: TGTGCCAGCAGGTCTTTTAACGGCGGCGAGCAGTACTTC. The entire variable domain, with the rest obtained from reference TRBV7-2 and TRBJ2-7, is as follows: GAGVSQSPSNKVTEKGKDVELRCDPISGHTALYWYRQSLGQGLEFLIYFQGNSAPDKSGLPSDRFSAERTGGSVSTLTIQRTQQEDSAVYLCASRSFNGGEQYFGPGTRLTVT.

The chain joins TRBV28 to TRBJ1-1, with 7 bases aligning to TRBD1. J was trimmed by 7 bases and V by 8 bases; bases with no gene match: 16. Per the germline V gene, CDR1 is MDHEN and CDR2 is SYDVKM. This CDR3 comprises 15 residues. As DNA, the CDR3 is TGTGCCAGCGATCCGCTTCGGGACAGAGAATTTGAAGCTTTCTTT. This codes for CASDPLRDREFEAFF.

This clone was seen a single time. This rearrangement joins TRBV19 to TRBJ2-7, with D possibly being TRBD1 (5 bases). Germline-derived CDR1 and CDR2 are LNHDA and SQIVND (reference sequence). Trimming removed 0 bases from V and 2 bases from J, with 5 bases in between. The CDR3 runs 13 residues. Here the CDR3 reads CASSIDRAYEQYF. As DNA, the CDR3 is TGTGCCAGTAGTATAGACAGGGCCTACGAGCAGTACTTC.

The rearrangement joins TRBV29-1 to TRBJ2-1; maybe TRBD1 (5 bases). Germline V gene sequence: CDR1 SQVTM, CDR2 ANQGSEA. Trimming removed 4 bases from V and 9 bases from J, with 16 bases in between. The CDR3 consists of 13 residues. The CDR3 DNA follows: TGCAGCGTTGCGTGGCAGGGTAGGGGTGAGCAGTTCTTC. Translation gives CSVAWQGRGEQFF.

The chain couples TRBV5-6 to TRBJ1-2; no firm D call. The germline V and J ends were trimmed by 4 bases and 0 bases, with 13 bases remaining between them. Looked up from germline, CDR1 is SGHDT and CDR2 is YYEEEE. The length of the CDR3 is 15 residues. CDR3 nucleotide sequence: TGTGCCAGCAGCGCTTTAAGCGATCCTAACTATGGCTACACCTTC. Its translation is CASSALSDPNYGYTF.

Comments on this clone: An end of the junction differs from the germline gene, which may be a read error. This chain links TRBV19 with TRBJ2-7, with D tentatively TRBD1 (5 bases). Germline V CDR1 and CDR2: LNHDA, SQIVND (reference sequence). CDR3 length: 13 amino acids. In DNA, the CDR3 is TGTGCCAGTAGTTCCGACAGAAGCTACGGGCAGTACTTC. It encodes CASSSDRSYGQYF.

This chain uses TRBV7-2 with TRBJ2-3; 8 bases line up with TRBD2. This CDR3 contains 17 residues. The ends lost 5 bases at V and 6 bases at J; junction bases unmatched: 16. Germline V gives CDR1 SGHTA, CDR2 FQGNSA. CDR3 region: CASSRRSAGVQGDTQYF. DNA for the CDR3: TGTGCCAGCAGCCGCCGGTCAGCGGGAGTGCAGGGGGATACGCAGTATTTT.

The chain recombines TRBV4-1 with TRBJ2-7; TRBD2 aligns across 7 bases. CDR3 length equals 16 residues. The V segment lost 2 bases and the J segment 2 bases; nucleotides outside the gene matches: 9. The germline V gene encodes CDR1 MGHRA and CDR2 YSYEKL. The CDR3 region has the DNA TGCGCCAGCAGCCAACCCTTGGGGGAGGGCCCCTACGAGCAGTACTTC. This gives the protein CASSQPLGEGPYEQYF.

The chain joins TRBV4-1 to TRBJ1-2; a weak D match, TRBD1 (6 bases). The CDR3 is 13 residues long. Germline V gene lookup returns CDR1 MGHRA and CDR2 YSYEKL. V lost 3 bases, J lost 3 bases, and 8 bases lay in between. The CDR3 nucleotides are TGCGCCAGCAGCCAGGGGGCTGACTATGGCTACACCTTC. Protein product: CASSQGADYGYTF.

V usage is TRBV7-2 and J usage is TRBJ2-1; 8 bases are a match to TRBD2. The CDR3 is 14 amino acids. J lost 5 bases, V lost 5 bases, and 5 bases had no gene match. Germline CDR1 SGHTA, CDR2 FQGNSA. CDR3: CASSLGLAHNEQFF. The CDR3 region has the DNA TGTGCCAGCAGCCTAGGACTAGCCCACAATGAGCAGTTCTTC.

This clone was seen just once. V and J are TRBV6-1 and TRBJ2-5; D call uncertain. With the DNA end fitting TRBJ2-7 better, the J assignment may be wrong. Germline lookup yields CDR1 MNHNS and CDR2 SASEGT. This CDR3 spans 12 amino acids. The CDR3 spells CASSEAIHEQYF. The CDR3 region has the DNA TGTGCCAGCAGTGAAGCCATTCACGAGCAGTACTTC.

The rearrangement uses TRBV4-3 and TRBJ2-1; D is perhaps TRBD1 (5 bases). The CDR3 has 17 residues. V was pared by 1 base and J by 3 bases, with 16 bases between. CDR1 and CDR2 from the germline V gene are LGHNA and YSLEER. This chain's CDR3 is CASSQARQKYIYNEQFF. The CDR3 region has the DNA TGCGCCAGCAGCCAAGCCCGACAGAAATACATCTACAATGAGCAGTTCTTC.

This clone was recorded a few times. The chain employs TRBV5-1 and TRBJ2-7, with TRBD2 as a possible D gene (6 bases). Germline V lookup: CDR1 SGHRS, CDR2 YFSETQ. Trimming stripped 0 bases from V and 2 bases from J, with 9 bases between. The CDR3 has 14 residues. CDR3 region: CASSLGGVPYEQYF. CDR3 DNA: TGCGCCAGCAGCTTGGGCGGGGTCCCCTACGAGCAGTACTTC.

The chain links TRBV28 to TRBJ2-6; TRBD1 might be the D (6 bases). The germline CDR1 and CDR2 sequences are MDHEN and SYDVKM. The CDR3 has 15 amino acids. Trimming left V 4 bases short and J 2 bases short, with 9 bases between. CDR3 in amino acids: CASSSTGAGANVLTF. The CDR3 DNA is TGTGCCAGCAGTTCGACAGGTGCTGGGGCCAACGTCCTGACTTTC.

The DNA of the CDR3 is TGTGCCAGCAGTCGGGGACAGGGAGGTGGCTACACCTTC. Protein sequence: CASSRGQGGGYTF. This chain uses TRBV6-5 with TRBJ1-2, with 9 bases lining up with TRBD1. J gave up 7 bases and V 5 bases, and 5 bases lay outside the gene matches. Germline assignment: CDR1 MNHEY and CDR2 SVGAGI. This CDR3 spans 13 amino acids.

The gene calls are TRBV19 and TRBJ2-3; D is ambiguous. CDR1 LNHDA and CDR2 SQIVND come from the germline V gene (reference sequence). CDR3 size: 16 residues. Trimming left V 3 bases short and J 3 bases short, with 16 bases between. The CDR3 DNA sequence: TGTGCCAGTAGTATGGAACGGAGAGCTTCGACAGATACGCAGTATTTT. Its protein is CASSMERRASTDTQYF. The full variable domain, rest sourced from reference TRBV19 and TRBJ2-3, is DGGITQSPKYLFRKEGQNVTLSCEQNLNHDAMYWYRQDPGQGLRLIYYSQIVNDFQKGDIAEGYSVSREKKESFPLTVTSAQKNPTAFYLCASSMERRASTDTQYFGPGTRLTVL.

The CDR3 DNA follows: TGCGCCAGCAGCTTAGGGACAGATGAAGCTTTCTTT. It is translated as CASSLGTDEAFF. The chain recombines TRBV5-1 with TRBJ1-1; 7 bases are a match to TRBD1. With V trimmed by 2 bases and J by 7 bases, 2 bases remained unmatched. This CDR3 contains 12 residues. CDR1 SGHRS and CDR2 YFSETQ come from the germline V gene. Complete variable domain (other parts from reference TRBV5-1 and TRBJ1-1): KAGVTQTPRYLIKTRGQQVTLSCSPISGHRSVSWYQQTPGQGLQFLFEYFSETQRNKGNFPGRFSGRQFSNSRSEMNVSTLELGDSALYLCASSLGTDEAFFGQGTRLTVV.